Listed below are T cell receptor beta chains from one sample, sequenced in a study of T cell changes during pregnancy in multiple sclerosis. The table came from immunoSEQ multiplex PCR; TCRdb's copy has only in-frame clones and leaves some out. The sample lists about 76,000 clones; 80% to 95% were seen once. This sample comprised peripheral blood, obtained after pregnancy. Source of these receptors: a female donor in good health, enrolled as a control in a pregnancy study. Each CDR3 is given with its conserved first and last residue. D genes are given only for firm matches. Size values are once, few and many counts, or a class for expanded clones, and some rows have none.

NA | TRBJ2-1 | TRBV9 | TRBD2 | CASRIEREGLLEQFF | TGTGCCAGCAGGATCGAGCGGGAGGGCCTTCTGGAGCAGTTCTTC
NA | TRBJ1-3 | TRBV28 | NA | CASSLIVTGGNTIYF | TGTGCCAGCAGCCTCATTGTGACGGGAGGAAACACCATATATTTT
NA | TRBJ2-7 | TRBV28 | NA | CASSPTGDHSYEQYF | TGTGCCAGCAGTCCGACAGGAGACCACTCCTACGAGCAGTACTTC
NA | TRBJ1-1 | TRBV5-8 | TRBD1 | CASSFYPGQGNTEAFF | TGTGCCAGCAGCTTTTACCCCGGACAGGGGAACACTGAAGCTTTCTTT
NA | TRBJ1-1 | TRBV5-5 | TRBD1 | CASSSRDRGRGYTEAFF | TGTGCCAGCAGCTCCCGGGACAGGGGGCGCGGTTACACTGAAGCTTTCTTT
once | TRBJ2-7 | TRBV11-2 | TRBD2 | CATQAGPVYEQYF | TGTGCCACTCAAGCGGGGCCCGTCTACGAGCAGTACTTC
NA | TRBJ2-4 | TRBV5-1 | NA | CASSYRAGAKNIQYF | TGCGCCAGCAGCTACCGGGCGGGAGCCAAAAACATTCAGTACTTC
NA | TRBJ1-2 | TRBV28 | TRBD1 | CASSSPTGGVYTF | TGTGCCAGCAGTTCCCCCACAGGGGGCGTCTACACCTTC
NA | TRBJ2-2 | TRBV4-2 | TRBD2 | CASSPRVIGGRAVGELFF | TGTGCCAGCAGCCCCCGGGTAATTGGCGGGAGGGCCGTCGGGGAGCTGTTTTTT
NA | TRBJ2-7 | TRBV18 | NA | CASSPIGQSSYEQYF | TGTGCCAGCTCACCGATCGGACAGAGCTCCTACGAGCAGTACTTC
NA | TRBJ2-7 | TRBV18 | TRBD1 | CASSPPGGHPYEQYF | TGTGCCAGCTCACCACCAGGGGGCCACCCCTACGAGCAGTACTTC
NA | TRBJ2-1 | TRBV2 | NA | CASSVLRGRTYNEQFF | TGTGCCAGCAGTGTGCTGCGGGGGCGTACCTACAATGAGCAGTTCTTC
NA | TRBJ1-2 | TRBV6-5 | NA | CASSPDVRAFYGYTF | TGTGCCAGCAGCCCGGACGTCAGGGCCTTCTATGGCTACACCTTC
NA | TRBJ2-7 | TRBV11-2 | TRBD2 | CASSLGRTSGIAYEQYF | TGTGCCAGCAGCTTAGGGAGGACTAGCGGGATAGCCTACGAGCAGTACTTC
NA | TRBJ1-2 | TRBV18 | TRBD1 | CASSLGQGLGYGYTF | TGTGCCAGCTCTCTCGGACAGGGTCTAGGCTATGGCTACACCTTC
NA | TRBJ2-2 | TRBV9 | NA | CASSVATSQNTGELFF | TGTGCCAGCAGCGTAGCTACGAGTCAGAACACCGGGGAGCTGTTTTTT
NA | TRBJ2-7 | TRBV7-6 | NA | CASSFRMGPYEQYF | TGTGCCAGCAGCTTTCGTATGGGCCCCTACGAGCAGTACTTC
NA | TRBJ1-2 | TRBV29-1 | NA | CSVERGYGYTF | TGCAGCGTTGAACGCGGCTATGGCTACACCTTC
NA | TRBJ1-2 | TRBV5-4 | NA | CASSQGVVGQQSGYTF | TGTGCCAGCAGCCAAGGGGTGGTAGGGCAGCAGAGTGGCTACACCTTC
NA | TRBJ1-2 | TRBV20-1 | NA | CSARGGRDYTF | TGCAGTGCTAGAGGGGGGAGGGATTACACCTTC
NA | TRBJ2-7 | TRBV2 | TRBD2 | CASLLAGGEQYF | TGTGCCAGCTTACTAGCGGGAGGAGAGCAGTACTTC
NA | TRBJ2-3 | TRBV5-6 | TRBD2 | CASSLGLAGVDTQYF | TGTGCCAGCAGCTTGGGACTAGCGGGGGTAGATACGCAGTATTTT
NA | TRBJ2-2 | TRBV5-1 | NA | CASSLALGGTGELFF | TGCGCCAGCAGCTTGGCCTTGGGGGGCACCGGGGAGCTGTTTTTT
once | TRBJ2-5 | TRBV5-5 | NA | CASSFQGQETQYF | TGTGCCAGCAGCTTTCAGGGGCAAGAGACCCAGTACTTC
NA | TRBJ1-1 | TRBV9 | NA | CASTSGVDTEAFF | TGTGCCAGCACTTCCGGGGTGGACACTGAAGCTTTCTTT
NA | TRBJ2-7 | TRBV19 | NA | CASSIVASVSYEQYF | TGTGCCAGTAGTATAGTGGCTAGCGTGTCCTACGAGCAGTACTTC
NA | TRBJ1-2 | TRBV28 | NA | CASSFPTGLRTGYTF | TGTGCCAGCAGTTTCCCCACAGGTCTTAGAACTGGCTACACCTTC
NA | TRBJ2-2 | TRBV11-1 | NA | CASSRGRVMAGELFF | TGTGCCAGCAGCCGAGGCAGGGTTATGGCCGGGGAGCTGTTTTTT
NA | TRBJ2-3 | TRBV19 | TRBD1 | CASSIYRGSDTQYF | TGTGCCAGTAGTATTTACAGGGGGTCAGATACGCAGTATTTT
NA | TRBJ2-7 | TRBV6-5 | TRBD2 | CASQLAGAYEQYF | TGTGCCAGCCAACTAGCGGGGGCCTACGAGCAGTACTTC
NA | TRBJ2-1 | TRBV2 | TRBD2 | CASRASGRNEQFF | TGTGCCAGCAGAGCTAGCGGACGCAATGAGCAGTTCTTC
NA | TRBJ2-1 | TRBV6-5 | TRBD1 | CASSYSSGGLNEQFF | TGTGCCAGCAGTTACTCGTCAGGGGGCCTGAATGAGCAGTTCTTC
NA | TRBJ1-5 | TRBV6-1 | TRBD1 | CASSELDRTRWQPQHF | TGTGCCAGCAGTGAACTGGACAGGACTCGGTGGCAGCCCCAGCATTTT
NA | TRBJ1-6 | TRBV5-1 | NA | CASSLEGSLGSPLHF | TGCGCCAGCAGCTTGGAGGGGTCCCTAGGTTCACCCCTCCACTTT
NA | TRBJ2-7 | TRBV5-1 | NA | CASSTGPGGGFEQYF | TGCGCCAGCAGCACCGGACCCGGGGGAGGATTCGAGCAGTACTTC
few | TRBJ1-2 | TRBV6-5 | NA | CASSLGGGFGYTF | TGTGCCAGCAGCTTGGGCGGGGGGTTTGGCTACACCTTC
NA | TRBJ1-2 | TRBV2 | NA | CASSVFFSEDYGYTF | TGTGCCAGCAGTGTCTTCTTTTCAGAGGACTATGGCTACACCTTC
NA | TRBJ1-4 | TRBV28 | NA | CASSSNEKLFF | TGTGCCAGCAGCTCTAATGAAAAACTGTTTTTT
once | TRBJ2-7 | TRBV28 | NA | CASSPAQASYEQYF | TGTGCCAGCAGCCCCGCCCAGGCCTCCTACGAGCAGTACTTC
NA | TRBJ2-7 | TRBV6-1 | NA | CASRMDSAPSYEQYF | TGTGCCAGCAGGATGGACTCCGCACCCTCCTACGAGCAGTACTTC
NA | TRBJ2-4 | TRBV21-1 | NA | CASDTGVKNIQYF | TGTGCCAGCGATACAGGGGTCAAAAACATTCAGTACTTC
NA | TRBJ2-7 | TRBV29-1 | NA | CSVEDPGTYEQYF | TGCAGCGTTGAGGACCCGGGGACCTACGAGCAGTACTTC
NA | TRBJ1-2 | TRBV27 | NA | CASSFAGERVYGYTF | TGTGCCAGCAGTTTCGCAGGGGAACGGGTCTATGGCTACACCTTC
NA | TRBJ1-3 | TRBV14 | NA | CASSQDSSSGNTIYF | TGTGCCAGCAGCCAGGACAGCTCCTCGGGAAACACCATATATTTT
NA | TRBJ2-6 | TRBV28 | NA | CASSPRGGGANVLTF | TGTGCCAGCAGTCCCCGGGGAGGCGGGGCCAACGTCCTGACTTTC
NA | TRBJ2-7 | TRBV11-3 | NA | CASSPRQNSYEQYF | TGTGCCAGCAGCCCCCGACAGAACTCCTACGAGCAGTACTTC
NA | TRBJ2-1 | TRBV2 | NA | CASSVTDTYNEQFF | TGTGCCAGCAGCGTGACAGATACTTACAATGAGCAGTTCTTC
NA | TRBJ1-1 | TRBV7-9 | NA | CASSLARAVNTEAFF | TGTGCCAGCAGCTTAGCGCGGGCGGTGAACACTGAAGCTTTCTTT
NA | TRBJ2-7 | TRBV2 | TRBD2 | CASSGGFGLAVYEQYF | TGTGCCAGCAGTGGAGGCTTCGGGCTAGCGGTCTACGAGCAGTACTTC
NA | TRBJ1-5 | TRBV28 | TRBD1 | CASSLTGGWGNQPQHF | TGTGCCAGCAGTTTGACAGGGGGCTGGGGCAATCAGCCCCAGCATTTT
NA | TRBJ2-4 | TRBV29-1 | TRBD2 | CSVESRREGAKNIQYF | TGCAGCGTTGAATCGAGGCGGGAGGGGGCCAAAAACATTCAGTACTTC
NA | TRBJ2-7 | TRBV5-4 | TRBD1 | CASSWGTGGSPSEQYF | TGTGCCAGCAGCTGGGGGACAGGGGGCAGTCCAAGCGAGCAGTACTTC
NA | TRBJ1-4 | TRBV9 | TRBD1 | CASSERDSLLITNEKLFF | TGTGCCAGCAGCGAAAGGGACAGTTTATTAATAACTAATGAAAAACTGTTTTTT
NA | TRBJ2-7 | TRBV28 | NA | CASSLSRTGYEQYF | TGTGCCAGCAGTTTATCCCGGACTGGTTACGAGCAGTACTTC
NA | TRBJ2-7 | TRBV7-3 | NA | CASSDTGAYEQYF | TGTGCCAGCAGCGATACAGGAGCCTACGAGCAGTACTTC
NA | TRBJ2-1 | TRBV19 | TRBD2 | CASRFSSGGSYNEQFF | TGTGCCAGTAGGTTTTCCAGCGGGGGTTCTTACAATGAGCAGTTCTTC
NA | TRBJ2-2 | TRBV6-6 | NA | CASSYNQFSGELFF | TGTGCCAGCAGTTACAATCAGTTCTCCGGGGAGCTGTTTTTT
NA | TRBJ1-2 | TRBV15 | NA | CATSGIRDHPEGYGYTF | TGTGCCACCAGCGGAATCCGGGACCACCCGGAGGGCTATGGCTACACCTTC
once | TRBJ1-6 | TRBV4-1 | NA | CASSQERTANSPLHF | TGCGCCAGCAGCCAAGAACGGACAGCCAATTCACCCCTCCACTTT
NA | TRBJ1-5 | TRBV2 | NA | CASRSQGNSNQPQHF | TGTGCCAGCCGCTCTCAGGGGAATAGCAATCAGCCCCAGCATTTT